The 28 T cell receptor beta chains given below trace back to one sample, sequenced in a study of T cells after yellow fever vaccination. TCRdb re-called the 5' RACE reads through MiXCR, storing one row per CDR3 protein. The profile shows some 500,000 distinct CDR3 sequences, roughly 13% of them singletons. This specimen consisted of PBMCs, obtained on the day of the yellow fever booster vaccination. These receptors came from a man between 25 and 39 years old who received the YFV17D yellow fever vaccine.

This chain links TRBV20-1 with TRBJ2-5; TRBD1 is a possible D gene (6 bases). The germline V and J ends were trimmed by 5 bases and 2 bases, with 18 bases remaining between them. The germline gives CDR1 DFQATT, CDR2 SNEGSKA (reference sequence). The CDR3 length is 15 residues. CDR3 sequence reads: CSARGVGTSQETQYF. CDR3 DNA: TGCAGTGCTCGGGGTGTTGGGACATCACAAGAGACCCAGTACTTC.

This clonotype was observed a handful of times. V gene TRBV7-2 combines with J gene TRBJ2-1; D might be TRBD1 (6 bases). Looked up from germline, CDR1 is SGHTA and CDR2 is FQGNSA. The CDR3 length is 14 residues. V lost 3 bases and J 8 bases, leaving 14 bases between the germline ends. The CDR3 coding sequence is TGTGCCAGCAGCTTCAGGGACACCCAGGATGAGCAGTTCTTC. Translating gives CASSFRDTQDEQFF.

This sequence joins TRBV11-2 and TRBJ2-1, with 10 bases matching TRBD2. CDR1 and CDR2 (germline): SGHAT, FQNNGV. The CDR3 covers 15 residues. Losses at the gene ends were 3 bases for V and 10 bases for J; bases not matched to a gene: 9. The chain's CDR3 is CASSLGLAGDGEQFF. As DNA, the CDR3 is TGTGCCAGCAGCTTGGGGCTAGCGGGAGACGGCGAGCAGTTCTTC.

There are a few counts of this clonotype. The chain links TRBV10-1 to TRBJ2-2, with D possibly being TRBD1 (5 bases). The CDR3 is made up of 15 amino acids. Germline V gene data show CDR1 as WNHNN and CDR2 as SYGVQD (reference sequence). V was clipped by 2 bases and J by 4 bases, with 11 bases between them. The CDR3, as DNA: TGCGCCAGCAGTGAGAGTAAAAGGGGCACCGGGGAGCTGTTTTTT. This gives the protein CASSESKRGTGELFF.

The chain joins TRBV20-1 to TRBJ1-5; D remains ambiguous. The germline gives CDR1 DFQATT, CDR2 SNEGSKA (reference sequence). The CDR3 runs 17 residues. V lost 0 bases and J 0 bases, leaving 15 bases between the germline ends. CDR3 DNA sequence: TGCAGTGCTAGAGATTCGATCCTAGCCGATAGCAATCAGCCCCAGCATTTT. Protein product: CSARDSILADSNQPQHF.

This sequence joins TRBV7-2 and TRBJ2-3; D is possibly TRBD1 (5 bases). Germline V CDR1 and CDR2: SGHTA, FQGNSA. The CDR3 extends over 12 amino acids. V was cut by 5 bases and J by 14 bases, with 17 bases left in between. Here the CDR3 reads CASSLTAPKWYF. The CDR3 DNA is TGTGCCAGCAGCCTGACAGCTCCAAAGTGGTATTTT. Variable domain in full (rest from reference TRBV7-2 and TRBJ2-3): GAGVSQSPSNKVTEKGKDVELRCDPISGHTALYWYRQSLGQGLEFLIYFQGNSAPDKSGLPSDRFSAERTGGSVSTLTIQRTQQEDSAVYLCASSLTAPKWYFGPGTRLTVL.

This clonotype was recorded a few times. The chain joins TRBV3-1 to TRBJ2-1; TRBD2 matches 8 bases. CDR1 and CDR2 from the germline V gene are LGHDT and YNNKEL (reference sequence). With V trimmed by 7 bases and J by 7 bases, 9 bases remained unmatched. CDR3 length equals 14 residues. The CDR3 spells CASMRAGEGNEQFF. Written as DNA, the CDR3 is TGTGCCAGCATGAGAGCGGGAGAAGGGAATGAGCAGTTCTTC.

The gene calls are TRBV12-3 or TRBV12-4 and TRBJ2-1; D unresolved. The ends were cut back, 5 bases at V and 8 bases at J, with 13 bases in the middle. The CDR3 has 13 residues. This chain's CDR3 is CASSPDTVDEQFF. CDR3 nucleotides: TGTGCCAGCAGTCCAGACACGGTCGATGAGCAGTTCTTC.

The chain uses TRBV28 and TRBJ2-1; possibly TRBD1 or TRBD2 for D (6 bases each). CDR1 and CDR2 from the germline V gene are MDHEN and SYDVKM. V was trimmed by 2 bases and J by 1 base, leaving 15 bases between them. The CDR3 is made up of 17 amino acids. The CDR3 is CASSLPPGAPSYNEQFF. CDR3 DNA sequence: TGTGCCAGCAGTTTACCCCCGGGGGCGCCATCCTACAATGAGCAGTTCTTC.

The chain joins TRBV5-4 to TRBJ2-3; D call uncertain. The germline gives CDR1 SGHNT, CDR2 YYREEE (reference sequence). V was pared by 4 bases and J by 6 bases, with 9 bases between. This CDR3 comprises 12 residues. CDR3: CASSDTEDTQYF. CDR3 nucleotide sequence: TGTGCCAGCAGCGACACCGAGGATACGCAGTATTTT.

This clonotype occurred a few times. V is TRBV7-8 and J is TRBJ2-1; D not resolved. The CDR3 consists of 13 residues. V lost 4 bases to trimming and J lost 4 bases, with 8 bases between them. Germline V gene lookup returns CDR1 SGHVS and CDR2 FQNEAQ. DNA for the CDR3: TGTGCCAGCAGCTCTCGGCCGTACAATGAGCAGTTCTTC. Translated, it gives CASSSRPYNEQFF.

This clonotype was picked up a small number of times. V is TRBV29-1 and J is TRBJ2-7; 9 bases match TRBD2. Germline values: CDR1 SQVTM, CDR2 ANQGSEA. Trimming took 4 bases from V and 4 from J; bases not matched to a gene: 5. The CDR3 has 13 amino acids. CDR3 sequence reads: CSVVPAGGYEQYF. The CDR3 DNA follows: TGCAGCGTTGTTCCAGCGGGAGGTTACGAGCAGTACTTC.

This clonotype has a handful of counts. The chain uses TRBV2 and TRBJ2-5; D remains ambiguous. Trimming shortened V by 7 bases and J by 5 bases, and 11 bases separated the two germline ends. CDR1 is SNHLY and CDR2 is FYNNEI in the germline V gene. The CDR3 totals 12 residues. The CDR3 DNA follows: TGTGCCAGCAAATTCGGTGGGGAGACCCAGTACTTC. Translated: CASKFGGETQYF.

The chain joins TRBV6-2 or TRBV6-3 to TRBJ2-7; 12 bases fit TRBD1. V shed 6 bases and J 2 bases; nucleotides not matched to a gene: 23. Germline loops: CDR1 MNHEY, CDR2 SVGEGT. The CDR3 is made up of 21 amino acids. CDR3: CASRPTGTGGAYPARAYEQYF. DNA of the CDR3: TGTGCCAGCAGGCCAACCGGGACAGGGGGCGCTTATCCAGCGAGGGCCTACGAGCAGTACTTC.

This clonotype has a handful of counts. CDR3 sequence reads: CSAPGRTQETQYF. As DNA, the CDR3 is TGCAGTGCCCCGGGGCGAACACAAGAGACCCAGTACTTC. The V call is TRBV20-1, the J call TRBJ2-5; D tentatively reads TRBD1 or TRBD2 (5 bases each). The V gene's germline CDR1 is DFQATT and CDR2 SNEGSKA (reference sequence). The V gene lost 6 bases and the J gene lost 2 bases, with 13 bases spanning the gap. The CDR3 consists of 13 residues.

This clonotype was seen a few times. The J gene is TRBJ1-2, the V gene TRBV4-3, with a weak D call TRBD1 (5 bases). The CDR3 has 14 residues. V lost 4 bases and J lost 7, with 16 bases in between. The germline CDR1 and CDR2 sequences are LGHNA and YSLEER. The CDR3 nucleotides read TGCGCCAGCAGCCGCTCGAGGGAGGGACCTGGCTACACCTTC. It is translated as CASSRSREGPGYTF.

This clonotype was detected a few times. This chain uses TRBV29-1 with TRBJ2-1; 11 positions match TRBD2. With V trimmed by 2 bases and J by 9 bases, 9 bases remained unmatched. There are 15 residues in the CDR3. The germline V gene encodes CDR1 SQVTM and CDR2 ANQGSEA. For the CDR3, the DNA is TGCAGCGTTGAAACCACTAGCGGGAGTGTCGGTGAGCAGTTCTTC. This sequence encodes CSVETTSGSVGEQFF.

This clonotype has a count of ten or more. The chain is built from TRBV5-1 and TRBJ2-1; 8 nucleotides align to TRBD2. After removal of 5 bases from V and 3 bases from J, the junction contained 4 bases not matched to a gene. Germline CDR1 and CDR2: SGHRS and YFSETQ. The CDR3 is 14 amino acids. CDR3 sequence (DNA): TGCGCCAGCAGTGACGGGACTAGCTACAATGAGCAGTTCTTC. Protein: CASSDGTSYNEQFF.

The chain joins TRBV18 to TRBJ2-5; 9 nucleotides align to TRBD2. This CDR3 comprises 16 residues. Germline CDR1 and CDR2: KGHSH and LQKENI. Unmatched junction bases numbered 7, after V lost 0 bases and J lost 5 bases. The DNA of the CDR3 is TGTGCCAGCTCACCACCGGGACTAGCCCTGCGGGAGACCCAGTACTTC. As protein: CASSPPGLALRETQYF.

The rearrangement joins TRBV7-2 to TRBJ2-7, with D possibly being TRBD1 (5 bases). V was clipped by 3 bases and J by 7 bases, with 13 bases between them. The CDR3 covers 13 residues. Germline values: CDR1 SGHTA, CDR2 FQGNSA. DNA of the CDR3: TGTGCCAGCAGCTTTGTGTACAGGAATGAGCAGTACTTC. The encoded protein is CASSFVYRNEQYF.

The V and J genes are TRBV7-2 and TRBJ2-7; D possibly corresponds to TRBD2 (6 bases). CDR1 is SGHTA and CDR2 is FQGNSA in the germline V gene. The CDR3 extends over 14 amino acids. V was shortened by 6 bases and J by 3 bases, with 15 bases between the two germline ends. The CDR3, as DNA: TGTGCCAGCAGGTGGACGGGGGATGGCTACGAGCAGTACTTC. The encoded protein is CASRWTGDGYEQYF.

About this clonotype: The junction and the germline gene differ at one end; a read error may be behind it. The chain combines TRBV5-4 with TRBJ2-2; possible D gene TRBD2, 5 bases. CDR1 and CDR2 (germline): SGHNT, YYREEE (reference sequence). The CDR3 totals 12 residues. CDR3: CASSSFSGEPFF. CDR3 bases: TGTGCCAGCAGCTCTTTCTCCGGGGAGCCGTTTTTT.

Turning to this clonotype: At one boundary the junction diverges from the germline segment, which might be a read error. This chain connects TRBV20-1 to TRBJ2-1, with 9 nucleotides matching TRBD2. Germline CDR1 is DFQATT and CDR2 is SNEGSKA (reference sequence). The CDR3 covers 16 residues. The CDR3 sequence: CCARPVSGSKVDEQFF. In nucleotides, the CDR3 is TGCTGTGCTAGACCAGTTAGCGGGAGTAAGGTCGATGAGCAGTTCTTC.

This clonotype was counted a few times. The genes are TRBV27 and TRBJ2-1; D is possibly TRBD1 (6 bases). V lost 6 bases to trimming and J lost 8 bases, with 14 bases between them. CDR3 size: 13 residues. Looked up from germline, CDR1 is MNHEY and CDR2 is SMNVEV (reference sequence). CDR3 residues: CASRRDIRHEQFF. CDR3 bases: TGTGCCAGCAGACGGGACATCCGACATGAGCAGTTCTTC.

V is TRBV4-3 and J is TRBJ2-3; D gene uncertain. CDR3 length: 17 amino acids. V lost 1 base and J 3 bases, leaving 17 bases between the germline ends. CDR1 and CDR2 from the germline V gene are LGHNA and YSLEER. The DNA of the CDR3 is TGCGCCAGCAGCCAAGGGGCCATTAGAGTTGGGACAGATACGCAGTATTTT. Encoded protein: CASSQGAIRVGTDTQYF.

This chain joins TRBV5-1 and TRBJ2-2; D assignment may be TRBD1 or TRBD2 (5 bases each). Germline assignment: CDR1 SGHRS and CDR2 YFSETQ. This CDR3 has 15 amino acids. V lost 1 base and J 6 bases, leaving 13 bases between the germline ends. The CDR3 reads CASSLKAPGPGELFF. The DNA for the CDR3 is TGCGCCAGCAGCTTGAAGGCCCCGGGGCCCGGGGAGCTGTTTTTT.

This clonotype was detected a few times. The chain uses TRBV12-3 or TRBV12-4 and TRBJ2-2; D remains ambiguous. Trimming stripped 2 bases from V and 5 bases from J, with 9 bases between. The CDR3 is 14 amino acids. The CDR3 DNA follows: TGTGCCAGCAGTTTATTCGAGAAGACCGGGGAGCTGTTTTTT. It is translated as CASSLFEKTGELFF.

This rearrangement joins TRBV18 to TRBJ2-3, with TRBD1 matching over 12 bases. CDR3 size: 17 residues. Germline values: CDR1 KGHSH, CDR2 LQKENI. Losses at the gene ends were 3 bases for V and 4 bases for J; bases not matched to a gene: 8. The CDR3 DNA follows: TGTGCCAGCTCACCCATGGGACAGGGGGCGCCTGCAGATACGCAGTATTTT. Translation: CASSPMGQGAPADTQYF.